What follows are 2 T cell receptor beta chains derived from one specimen sequenced in a study of cytomegalovirus exposure and HLA in healthy donors. PCR was performed using 60 Vbeta and 13 Jbeta primers. Clones were read by immunoSEQ multiplex PCR, and TCRdb kept only the in-frame ones, dropping some. The sample holds about 120,000 clones, 63% seen once. The sequenced sample was PBMCs. The receptor set was obtained from a middle-aged man in good health and CMV-seropositive.

The chain links TRBV6-6 to TRBJ1-2, with 7 bases fitting TRBD1. Germline CDR1 reads MNHNY; CDR2 reads SVGAGI (reference sequence). There are 13 residues in the CDR3. With V trimmed by 5 bases and J by 0 bases, 0 bases remained unmatched. The CDR3: CASSGTANYGYTF. CDR3 nucleotide sequence: TGTGCCAGCAGTGGGACAGCTAACTATGGCTACACCTTC.

This clone came up a few times. The V call is TRBV6-5, the J call TRBJ1-4; D remains unclear. Germline assignment: CDR1 MNHEY and CDR2 SVGAGI. With 1 base removed from V and 3 bases from J, the gap between germline ends came to 9 bases. The CDR3 consists of 15 residues. CDR3 nucleotides: TGTGCCAGCAGTTACTTCGGAGAGGCTAATGAAAAACTGTTTTTT. Translated, it gives CASSYFGEANEKLFF.